These T cell receptor beta chains were read from a single sample in a study of monozygotic twins with inflammatory bowel disease. After re-calling the 5' RACE reads, TCRdb lists one entry per CDR3 protein, DNA absent. The sample table includes approximately 330,000 distinct CDR3 sequences. The sequenced sample consisted of blood. The source is a human donor with ulcerative colitis or Crohn's disease, or a healthy co-twin of an affected twin (not recorded which). The CDR3 runs from the conserved cysteine through the conserved F or W.

v_gene: TRBV7-2
j_gene: TRBJ1-2
CDR3aa: CASSLDSLGYGYTF

v_gene: TRBV27
j_gene: TRBJ2-1
CDR3aa: CASSLIGAGSYNEQFF

v_gene: TRBV20-1
j_gene: TRBJ1-2
CDR3aa: CSASRQVYGYTF

v_gene: TRBV4-1
j_gene: TRBJ2-1
CDR3aa: CASSPRALGSYNEQFF

v_gene: TRBV10-3
j_gene: TRBJ2-7
CDR3aa: CAVAAGAAYEQYF

v_gene: TRBV23-1
j_gene: TRBJ2-3
CDR3aa: CASSQGVDTQYF

v_gene: TRBV27
j_gene: TRBJ1-1
CDR3aa: CASSPSGRGRTEAFF

v_gene: TRBV3-1
j_gene: TRBJ2-7
CDR3aa: CASSQFTGEGEQYF

v_gene: TRBV5-1
j_gene: TRBJ1-3
CDR3aa: CASSLPEGNTIYF

v_gene: TRBV7-2
j_gene: TRBJ1-1
CDR3aa: CASSPGGQQLEAFF

v_gene: TRBV24-1
j_gene: TRBJ2-1
CDR3aa: CATSPLTGGSNEQFF

v_gene: TRBV20-1
j_gene: TRBJ2-4
CDR3aa: CSARDPFWQETKNIQYF

v_gene: TRBV7-2
j_gene: TRBJ2-2
CDR3aa: CASSSRLAGTGELFF

v_gene: TRBV5-1
j_gene: TRBJ2-1
CDR3aa: CASSWRGANNEQFF

v_gene: TRBV3-1
j_gene: TRBJ1-5
CDR3aa: CASSQERGGRVGQPQHF

v_gene: TRBV6-5
j_gene: TRBJ2-3
CDR3aa: CASSYFSGGFSTDTQYF

v_gene: TRBV29-1
j_gene: TRBJ2-1
CDR3aa: CSPADHNEHFF

v_gene: TRBV5-1
j_gene: TRBJ2-4
CDR3aa: CASRPGVGNIQYF

v_gene: TRBV6-1
j_gene: TRBJ2-1
CDR3aa: CASRTGTQVASEQFF

v_gene: TRBV28
j_gene: TRBJ2-5
CDR3aa: CASSSLPPQGTQETQYF

v_gene: TRBV28
j_gene: TRBJ2-5
CDR3aa: CASSRVTAYQETQYF

v_gene: TRBV6-1
j_gene: TRBJ1-6
CDR3aa: CASRVSQGIPPLHF

v_gene: TRBV7-2
j_gene: TRBJ2-5
CDR3aa: CASSLGLRREETQYF

v_gene: TRBV7-6
j_gene: TRBJ2-7
CDR3aa: CASSLSAADEQYF

v_gene: TRBV19
j_gene: TRBJ2-3
CDR3aa: CASTDRGSSTDTQYF

v_gene: TRBV20-1
j_gene: TRBJ2-7
CDR3aa: CSARAGRPYEQYF

v_gene: TRBV20-1
j_gene: TRBJ2-7
CDR3aa: CSASNRGEQYF

v_gene: TRBV27
j_gene: TRBJ2-2
CDR3aa: CASSPDGTGGAPRNTGELFF

v_gene: TRBV7-8
j_gene: TRBJ1-2
CDR3aa: CASSQTSGGDRNYGYTF

v_gene: TRBV11-2
j_gene: TRBJ1-1
CDR3aa: CASSLEPGDGTEAFF

v_gene: TRBV28
j_gene: TRBJ1-5
CDR3aa: CASRRTVGQPQHF

v_gene: TRBV28
j_gene: TRBJ1-5
CDR3aa: CASRATLQGRNQPQHF

v_gene: TRBV20-1
j_gene: TRBJ2-6
CDR3aa: CSAPALGAVTLSGANVLTF

v_gene: TRBV20-1
j_gene: TRBJ1-1
CDR3aa: CSGAVNTEAFF

v_gene: TRBV7-8
j_gene: TRBJ2-7
CDR3aa: CASSFPSTPEQYF

v_gene: TRBV11-2
j_gene: TRBJ2-5
CDR3aa: CASSRQIQETQYF

v_gene: TRBV29-1
j_gene: TRBJ1-2
CDR3aa: CSVEDWRGAYGYTF

v_gene: TRBV19
j_gene: TRBJ1-2
CDR3aa: CASSHRARDRAYGYTF

v_gene: TRBV11-2
j_gene: TRBJ2-2
CDR3aa: CASSLESGQVGTGELFF

v_gene: TRBV5-4
j_gene: TRBJ1-2
CDR3aa: CASSLEGQGATNYGYTF

v_gene: TRBV4-3
j_gene: TRBJ2-1
CDR3aa: CASSQGQGYEQFF

v_gene: TRBV7-2
j_gene: TRBJ1-5
CDR3aa: CASNQGPNNQPQHF

v_gene: TRBV29-1
j_gene: TRBJ2-7
CDR3aa: CSVRLAVSYEQYF

v_gene: TRBV20-1
j_gene: TRBJ2-1
CDR3aa: CSAGSRSVYNEQFF

v_gene: TRBV2
j_gene: TRBJ2-3
CDR3aa: CASSEARGGGTDTQYF

v_gene: TRBV20-1
j_gene: TRBJ2-7
CDR3aa: CSASTDRGAHEQYF

v_gene: TRBV5-6
j_gene: TRBJ1-2
CDR3aa: CASSSSDRIYGYTF

v_gene: TRBV5-4
j_gene: TRBJ1-1
CDR3aa: CASSLETYNTEAFF

v_gene: TRBV13
j_gene: TRBJ2-7
CDR3aa: CASSVSVYEQYF

v_gene: TRBV10-3
j_gene: TRBJ1-5
CDR3aa: CAISEATGLNQPQHF

v_gene: TRBV4-3
j_gene: TRBJ1-1
CDR3aa: CASSQDPRGTEAFF